This paragraph covers one TCR beta chain sequence. Germline assignment: CDR1 SGHVS and CDR2 FQNEAQ. V lost 2 bases and J lost 4, with 3 bases in between. The length of the CDR3 is 12 residues. Living in under 30 US areas, the participants were between about 18 and 90 years of age. Which cohort a participant joined came from the clinical history participants gave. This specimen belongs to a study of blood T cell repertoires in COVID-19. Looking at the study overall: Researchers got acute and convalescent COVID-19 samples from the United States, Italy and Spain. PBMCs, B-cell-depleted T cells, or T cells provided the cDNA or gDNA that made up the material.

Profiled with immunoSEQ multiplex PCR; TCRdb holds only in-frame clones, not every one. Of 320,000 or so clones in the sample, around nine tenths are singletons; the top ten hold around 5%. Sequencing input: PBMCs or T cells enriched from blood (not recorded which). The origin of this receptor is a man aged 25 to 45 who had recovered from COVID-19. J is TRBJ1-5 and V is TRBV7-8; D unresolved. CDR3 residues: CASSLPNQPQHF. DNA of the CDR3: TGTGCCAGCAGCTTACCTAATCAGCCCCAGCATTTT.